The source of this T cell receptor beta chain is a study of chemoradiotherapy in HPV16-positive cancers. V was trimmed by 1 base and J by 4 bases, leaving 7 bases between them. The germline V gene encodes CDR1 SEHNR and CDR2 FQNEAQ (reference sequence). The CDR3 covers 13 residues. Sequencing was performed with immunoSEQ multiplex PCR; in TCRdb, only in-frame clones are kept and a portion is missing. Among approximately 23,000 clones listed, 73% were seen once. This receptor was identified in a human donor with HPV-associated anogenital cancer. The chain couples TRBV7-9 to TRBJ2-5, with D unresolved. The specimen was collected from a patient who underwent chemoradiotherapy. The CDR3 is CASSLGESETQYF. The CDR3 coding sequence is TGTGCCAGCAGCTTAGGCGAATCAGAGACCCAGTACTTC.